The 28 T cell receptor beta chains reported below all come from one sample, sequenced in a study of early T cells in non-severe SARS-CoV-2 infection (dated by TCRdb to about 2021). The library was built by means of 5' RACE. TCRdb records NextSeq 500 as the sequencer. TCRdb trimmed the raw reads at Q25, called clones with MiXCR and kept productive beta chains. Each record represents a unique CDR3 protein, reported with the most common genes and DNA among its rows. The sample table shows 45,000 to 55,000 distinct CDR3 sequences, and under 14% are seen once. Of the sample, roughly 10% falls within the top ten clones. The sample comprised whole blood. The receptor source for this set is an adult who was a healthcare worker with PCR-confirmed SARS-CoV-2 infection or an uninfected control (not recorded which).

This clonotype has a handful of counts. The chain carries TRBV5-6 and TRBJ1-6, with D possibly matching TRBD1 (6 bases). The germline V gene has CDR1 SGHDT and CDR2 YYEEEE. Trimming removed 5 bases at V and 10 bases at J, with 10 bases between. The CDR3 totals 12 residues. This CDR3 reads CASREGQSPLHF. Here the CDR3 DNA reads TGTGCCAGCAGGGAGGGACAATCACCCCTCCACTTT.

This clonotype has just a few counts. This chain uses TRBV6-5 with TRBJ1-6, with 8 positions matching TRBD1. The CDR3 length is 14 residues. The J segment lost 9 bases and the V segment lost 2 bases, leaving 3 bases of the junction unmatched. The germline CDR1 and CDR2 sequences are MNHEY and SVGAGI. The CDR3 bases are TGTGCCAGCAGTTACCCCGGACAGGGTTCACCCCTCCACTTT. Translated, it gives CASSYPGQGSPLHF.

This clonotype was seen more than once but under ten times. This sequence joins TRBV2 and TRBJ2-3; the D is unclear. The germline V and J ends were trimmed by 6 bases and 6 bases, with 25 bases remaining between them. CDR1 is SNHLY and CDR2 is FYNNEI in the germline V gene. The CDR3 covers 17 residues. CDR3 coding DNA: TGTGCCAGCAGAAATCCCGGCAGGAGCCCCCGTGGGGATACGCAGTATTTT. The encoded protein is CASRNPGRSPRGDTQYF.

This clonotype was seen at least ten times. The chain has TRBV10-3 and TRBJ2-1; D could derive from TRBD1 or TRBD2 (5 bases each). The V end lost 2 bases, the J end lost 7 bases, and 12 bases lay between the germline ends. The CDR3 has 14 amino acids. Germline loops: CDR1 ENHRY, CDR2 SYGVKD. The CDR3 DNA follows: TGTGCCATCAGTGAGGGGGGAGAAGTAAATGAGCAGTTCTTC. Residues: CAISEGGEVNEQFF.

The chain uses TRBV12-3 or TRBV12-4 and TRBJ2-1, with 8 positions matching TRBD2. The junction had 8 bases not matched to a gene; V was cut back by 4 bases and J by 6 bases. This CDR3 comprises 15 residues. CDR3 sequence: CASSYPGGRSNEQFF. CDR3 nucleotide sequence: TGTGCCAGCAGTTACCCGGGAGGGCGTTCCAATGAGCAGTTCTTC.

This chain connects TRBV12-3 or TRBV12-4 to TRBJ1-1; the match to TRBD1 covers 8 bases. V was pared by 3 bases and J by 8 bases, with 5 bases of the junction left unmatched. The CDR3 has 13 residues. As DNA, the CDR3 is TGTGCCAGCAGTTTCCAGGGGGCGACAGAAGCTTTCTTT. Amino acid sequence: CASSFQGATEAFF.

Within the sample, this clonotype is hyperexpanded (1% or more). The chain uses TRBV29-1 and TRBJ2-5; 7 bases fit TRBD2. V was clipped by 1 base and J by 6 bases; unmatched bases: 5. The length of the CDR3 is 13 residues. Germline V gene sequence: CDR1 SQVTM, CDR2 ANQGSEA. The CDR3 is CSVEGLALQTQYF. The CDR3 nucleotides are TGCAGCGTTGAAGGACTAGCCCTCCAGACCCAGTACTTC.

This clonotype was seen ten or more times. The chain joins TRBV2 to TRBJ1-1; the D is unclear. CDR3 size: 14 residues. V was cut by 4 bases and J by 6 bases, with 15 bases left in between. Per the germline V gene, CDR1 is SNHLY and CDR2 is FYNNEI. CDR3 nucleotides: TGTGCCAGCAGTGTCGAAAGGGTGAGAGCTGAAGCTTTCTTT. Amino acid sequence: CASSVERVRAEAFF. Complete variable domain (other parts from reference TRBV2 and TRBJ1-1): EPEVTQTPSHQVTQMGQEVILRCVPISNHLYFYWYRQILGQKVEFLVSFYNNEISEKSEIFDDQFSVERPDGSNFTLKIRSTKLEDSAMYFCASSVERVRAEAFFGQGTRLTVV.

This clonotype was picked up a small number of times. The chain uses TRBV5-1 and TRBJ2-7; D remains unclear. Trimming removed 3 bases from V and 2 bases from J, with 9 bases in between. The germline V gene encodes CDR1 SGHRS and CDR2 YFSETQ. There are 13 residues in the CDR3. CDR3 nucleotides: TGCGCCAGCAGCTCAACGGGCGCCTACGAGCAGTACTTC. It yields the protein CASSSTGAYEQYF.

This clonotype turned up a few times. CDR3 region: CSVGRQVGVYNEQFF. As DNA, the CDR3 is TGCAGCGTTGGTAGGCAGGTTGGGGTATACAATGAGCAGTTCTTC. The chain has TRBV29-1 and TRBJ2-1; D is unresolved. The CDR3 runs 15 residues. Looked up from germline, CDR1 is SQVTM and CDR2 is ANQGSEA. Trimming stripped 4 bases from V and 4 bases from J, with 17 bases between.

This clonotype came up once. The rearrangement joins TRBV18 to TRBJ2-7; tentative D call: TRBD1 (5 bases). Trimming removed 1 base at V and 3 bases at J, with 10 bases between. Germline V CDR1 and CDR2: KGHSH, LQKENI. The CDR3 contains 14 residues. CDR3 residues: CASSPQGSNYEQYF. The CDR3 nucleotides read TGTGCCAGCTCACCACAGGGGTCTAACTACGAGCAGTACTTC.

This chain links TRBV5-1 with TRBJ1-4; no firm D call. Germline assignment: CDR1 SGHRS and CDR2 YFSETQ. Deletions cut 4 bases from V and 1 base from J, with 8 bases between. The CDR3 totals 14 residues. The CDR3 nucleotides read TGCGCCAGCAGCCTACAAGGAACTAATGAAAAACTGTTTTTT. It yields the protein CASSLQGTNEKLFF.

A note on this clonotype: Relative to the germline gene, one junction end is altered; a read error may explain this. This sequence joins TRBV7-9 and TRBJ1-4; perhaps TRBD1 as D (6 bases). Germline-derived CDR1 and CDR2 are SEHNR and FQNEAQ (reference sequence). The CDR3 spans 13 residues. CDR3 DNA sequence: TGTGCCGGCAGGGGATCAACTAATGAAAAACTGTTTTTT. The encoded protein is CAGRGSTNEKLFF.

The chain links TRBV4-1 to TRBJ2-5; D perhaps matches TRBD1 (6 bases). The DNA end is more similar to TRBJ2-1, so the J call may be wrong. The CDR3 is 14 residues long. Per the germline V gene, CDR1 is MGHRA and CDR2 is YSYEKL. In nucleotides, the CDR3 is TGCGCCAGCAGCTTTACAGGGCTCCAAGAGACCCAGTTCTTC. It yields the protein CASSFTGLQETQFF.

The chain carries TRBV5-1 and TRBJ1-1, with D possibly TRBD1 on 5 matching bases. This CDR3 contains 14 residues. Trimming stripped 4 bases from V and 2 bases from J, with 12 bases between. Germline CDR1 reads SGHRS; CDR2 reads YFSETQ. The CDR3 coding sequence is TGCGCCAGCAGCATCTTAGACAGCAACACTGAAGCTTTCTTT. It encodes CASSILDSNTEAFF.

CDR3 sequence: CASSQGSQIKAFF. DNA for the CDR3: TGTGCCAGCAGCCAGGGGAGCCAAATAAAAGCTTTCTTT. The chain carries TRBV14 and TRBJ1-1, with D unresolved. Per the germline V gene, CDR1 is SGHDN and CDR2 is FVKESK. The CDR3 covers 13 residues. V was trimmed by 3 bases and J by 9 bases, leaving 14 bases between them.

The chain couples TRBV3-1 to TRBJ1-5; D is uncertain. In germline, CDR1 is LGHDT, CDR2 YNNKEL (reference sequence). The CDR3 loop spans 12 amino acids. V lost 8 bases, J lost 2 bases, and 7 bases lay in between. The CDR3 DNA follows: TGTGCCAGCGGAAATGGCAATCAGCCCCAGCATTTT. Translating it yields CASGNGNQPQHF.

This sequence joins TRBV2 and TRBJ2-1; 8 bases line up with TRBD1. This CDR3 has 13 amino acids. CDR1 SNHLY and CDR2 FYNNEI come from the germline V gene. Trimming cost V 10 bases and J 4 bases; bases outside gene matches: 6. CDR3 nucleotides: TGTGCCAACTCCCGGGACAGGTACAATGAGCAGTTCTTC. Translated: CANSRDRYNEQFF.

V is TRBV29-1 and J is TRBJ1-1; no reliable D call. Germline assignment: CDR1 SQVTM and CDR2 ANQGSEA. The CDR3 has 10 amino acids. Trimming took 5 bases from V and 6 from J, leaving 7 bases between them. CDR3 nucleotides: TGCAGCGTTATACCATCTGAAGCTTTCTTT. Its translation is CSVIPSEAFF.

This chain links TRBV6-2 or TRBV6-3 with TRBJ1-5, with D perhaps TRBD1 (5 bases). CDR1 and CDR2 (germline): MNHEY, SVGEGT. The CDR3 sequence is 14 residues long. Trimming left V 7 bases short and J 7 bases short, with 17 bases between. CDR3 amino acids: CASTGHVPEQPQHF. The DNA of the CDR3 is TGTGCCAGCACCGGACATGTGCCGGAGCAGCCCCAGCATTTT.

This clonotype has just a few counts. The chain recombines TRBV11-2 with TRBJ1-1; D is ambiguous. The CDR3 has 14 amino acids. V was cut by 4 bases and J by 1 base, with 10 bases left in between. The V gene's germline CDR1 is SGHAT and CDR2 FQNNGV. The CDR3 DNA sequence: TGTGCCAGCAGCTCCCCCCGAGAGAACACTGAAGCTTTCTTT. It codes for CASSSPRENTEAFF.

This clonotype was seen more than once but under ten times. CDR3 nucleotide sequence: TGTGCCAGCAGCCAGCTGCGGGTCTCGGGAGAGCAGTACTTC. Protein sequence: CASSQLRVSGEQYF. The chain links TRBV11-2 to TRBJ2-7; TRBD2 might be the D (5 bases). CDR3 length: 14 residues. Germline V lookup: CDR1 SGHAT, CDR2 FQNNGV. Deletions cut 5 bases from V and 7 bases from J, with 18 bases between.

Many counts were recorded for this clonotype. The chain links TRBV5-1 to TRBJ2-2; no reliable D call. CDR1 is SGHRS and CDR2 is YFSETQ in the germline V gene. Trimming cost V 5 bases and J 6 bases, with 14 bases left between them. CDR3 length: 14 residues. CDR3 sequence: CASSPVQYAGELFF. In DNA form, the CDR3 reads TGCGCCAGCAGTCCCGTACAATACGCCGGGGAGCTGTTTTTT.

This clonotype was counted many times. V is TRBV29-1 and J is TRBJ1-3, with unresolved D. Germline V gene lookup returns CDR1 SQVTM and CDR2 ANQGSEA. The CDR3 length is 16 residues. Trimming took 0 bases from V and 0 from J, leaving 12 bases between them. The CDR3 loop is CSVEDPPTSSGNTIYF. The CDR3 region has the DNA TGCAGCGTTGAAGATCCTCCGACGAGCTCTGGAAACACCATATATTTT.

This clonotype was found many times. The chain employs TRBV4-2 and TRBJ1-2; D call uncertain. This CDR3 is built from 15 residues. In germline, CDR1 is LGHNA, CDR2 YNFKEQ. V shed 0 bases and J shed 8 bases, with 16 bases lying between them. In DNA form, the CDR3 reads TGTGCCAGCAGCCAAGATCTATGGACCCCGGAAGGCTACACCTTC. Its protein product is CASSQDLWTPEGYTF.

This clonotype was picked up many times. The CDR3 is CAITSGANAYEQYF. The CDR3 nucleotides are TGTGCCATCACCTCAGGAGCGAATGCCTACGAGCAGTACTTC. The V gene is TRBV10-3, the J gene TRBJ2-7, with unresolved D. This CDR3 comprises 14 residues. The germline V gene encodes CDR1 ENHRY and CDR2 SYGVKD. V lost 7 bases and J lost 2, with 15 bases in between.

This clonotype was recorded many times. This chain joins TRBV6-4 and TRBJ2-1; 11 bases line up with TRBD2. The J segment lost 8 bases and the V segment lost 4 bases, leaving 4 bases of the junction unmatched. Germline V gene lookup returns CDR1 MRHNA and CDR2 SNTAGT. The CDR3 contains 14 residues. CDR3 in amino acids: CASSAGTSGHEQFF. The CDR3 bases are TGTGCCAGCAGTGCCGGGACTAGCGGCCATGAGCAGTTCTTC.

The chain couples TRBV5-6 to TRBJ2-3; the match to TRBD1 covers 7 bases. Germline V gene lookup returns CDR1 SGHDT and CDR2 YYEEEE. The CDR3 runs to 14 residues. The V segment lost 1 base and the J segment 5 bases; nucleotides outside the gene matches: 4. CDR3 amino acids: CASSLKGARDTQYF. The CDR3 DNA sequence: TGTGCCAGCAGCTTGAAGGGGGCAAGAGATACGCAGTATTTT.